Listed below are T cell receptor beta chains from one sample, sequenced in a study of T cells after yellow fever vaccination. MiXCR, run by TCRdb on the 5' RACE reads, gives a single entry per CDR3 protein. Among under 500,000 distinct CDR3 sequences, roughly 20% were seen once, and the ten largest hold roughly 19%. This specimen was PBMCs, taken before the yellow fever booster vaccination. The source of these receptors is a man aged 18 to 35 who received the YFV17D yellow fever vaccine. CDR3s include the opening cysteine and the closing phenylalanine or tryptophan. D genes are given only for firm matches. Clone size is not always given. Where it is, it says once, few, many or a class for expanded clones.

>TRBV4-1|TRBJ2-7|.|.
CASSQGGGRLYEQYF
TGCGCCAGCAGCCAAGGTGGGGGGCGACTCTACGAGCAGTACTTC
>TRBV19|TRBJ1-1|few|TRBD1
CASNDRVVNTEAFF
TGTGCCAGTAATGACAGGGTTGTAAACACTGAAGCTTTCTTT
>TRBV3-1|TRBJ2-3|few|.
CASSQGLLRDF
TGTGCCAGCAGCCAAGGACTCCTCCGAGATTTT
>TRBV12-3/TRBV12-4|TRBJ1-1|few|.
CASREQLNTEAFF
TGTGCCAGCAGGGAACAGTTGAACACTGAAGCTTTCTTT
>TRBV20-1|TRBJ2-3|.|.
CSARKDFADTQYF
TGCAGTGCTAGAAAGGACTTCGCAGATACGCAGTATTTT
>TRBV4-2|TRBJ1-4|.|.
CASSLNEGATNEKLFF
TGTGCCAGCAGTCTTAATGAGGGAGCAACTAATGAAAAACTGTTTTTT
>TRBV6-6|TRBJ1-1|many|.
CASSYLSAGATEAFF
TGTGCCAGCAGTTACCTCTCCGCAGGGGCCACTGAAGCTTTCTTT
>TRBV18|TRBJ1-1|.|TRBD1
CASSGQSNTEAFF
TGTGCCAGCTCGGGACAGTCGAACACTGAAGCTTTCTTT
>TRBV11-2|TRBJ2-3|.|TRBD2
CASSSLLSGEDTQYF
TGTGCCAGCAGCTCGCTTCTTAGCGGGGAGGATACGCAGTATTTT
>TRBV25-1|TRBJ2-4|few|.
CASSALGGYGKNIQYF
TGTGCCAGCAGTGCCCTGGGGGGTTATGGCAAAAACATTCAGTACTTC
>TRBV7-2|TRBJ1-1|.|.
CASSLGQVVVGTEAFF
TGTGCCAGCAGCTTAGGACAGGTCGTAGTAGGCACTGAAGCTTTCTTT
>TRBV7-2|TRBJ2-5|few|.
CASSLDRGTRETQYF
TGTGCCAGCAGCTTGGATCGGGGGACCAGAGAGACCCAGTACTTC
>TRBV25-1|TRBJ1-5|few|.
CASSGPGDSNQPQHF
TGTGCCAGCAGCGGACCGGGGGATAGCAATCAGCCCCAGCATTTT
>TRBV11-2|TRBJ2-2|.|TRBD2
CASSLLAGGLTGELFF
TGTGCCAGCAGCTTACTAGCGGGGGGCCTCACCGGGGAGCTGTTTTTT
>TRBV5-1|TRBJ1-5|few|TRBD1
CASSPRGTGDQPQHF
TGCGCCAGCAGCCCCCGGGGGACAGGGGATCAGCCCCAGCATTTT
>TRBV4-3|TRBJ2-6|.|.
CASSQEPGSSGANVLTF
TGCGCCAGCAGCCAAGAGCCGGGGTCCTCTGGGGCCAACGTCCTGACTTTC
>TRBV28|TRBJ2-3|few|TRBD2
CASWGRGGPNGADTQYF
TGTGCCTCATGGGGGCGGGGGGGCCCGAATGGCGCAGATACGCAGTATTTT
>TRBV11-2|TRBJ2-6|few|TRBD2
CASGRASSGANVLTF
TGTGCCAGCGGGAGGGCCTCCTCTGGGGCCAACGTCCTGACTTTC
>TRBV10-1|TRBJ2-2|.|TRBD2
CASSEPSPAAGDTGELFF
TGCGCCAGCAGTGAGCCGAGTCCCGCGGCGGGAGACACCGGGGAGCTGTTTTTT
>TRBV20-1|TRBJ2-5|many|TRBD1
CSVPGQGTMETQYF
TGCAGTGTTCCGGGACAGGGGACTATGGAGACCCAGTACTTC
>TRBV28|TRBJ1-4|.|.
CASSLNGPSEKLFF
TGTGCCAGCAGTTTAAACGGTCCTTCCGAAAAACTGTTTTTT
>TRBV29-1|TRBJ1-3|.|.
CSVAQAQDTIYF
TGCAGCGTTGCACAGGCTCAAGACACCATATATTTT
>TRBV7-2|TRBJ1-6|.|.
CASSLDPDSPLHF
TGTGCCAGCAGCTTAGACCCGGATTCACCCCTCCACTTT
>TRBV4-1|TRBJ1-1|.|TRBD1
CASSQDPPGQGARKAFF
TGCGCCAGCAGCCAAGACCCTCCGGGACAGGGGGCGAGGAAAGCTTTCTTT
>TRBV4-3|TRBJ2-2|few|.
CASSLASSGLAGELFF
TGCGCCAGCAGCCTGGCAAGTTCGGGGCTGGCCGGGGAGCTGTTTTTT
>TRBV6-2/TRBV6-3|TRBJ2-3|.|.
CASSYEEGGSTDTQYF
TGTGCCAGCAGTTATGAGGAGGGCGGAAGCACAGATACGCAGTATTTT
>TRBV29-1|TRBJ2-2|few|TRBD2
CSVVSGGRDTGELFF
TGCAGCGTTGTTAGCGGGGGACGGGACACCGGGGAGCTGTTTTTT
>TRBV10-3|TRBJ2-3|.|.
CAISESWATQGRSDTQYF
TGTGCCATCAGTGAGTCTTGGGCTACACAGGGTCGGTCAGATACGCAGTATTTT
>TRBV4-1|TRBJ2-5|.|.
CASRGPSETQYF
TGCGCCAGCAGGGGACCGTCAGAGACCCAGTACTTC
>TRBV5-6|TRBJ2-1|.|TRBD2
CASSSWARTSGENEQFF
TGTGCCAGCAGTTCCTGGGCCAGGACTAGCGGGGAGAATGAGCAGTTCTTC
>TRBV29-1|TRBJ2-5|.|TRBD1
CSAPGQGPLTQYF
TGCAGCGCACCGGGACAGGGCCCTTTGACCCAGTACTTC
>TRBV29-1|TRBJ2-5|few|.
CSVQNRVQQETQYF
TGCAGCGTCCAAAACAGGGTCCAGCAAGAGACCCAGTACTTC
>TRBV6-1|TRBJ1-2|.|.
CASSDTAVAKGYTF
TGTGCCAGCAGTGACACCGCCGTTGCTAAAGGCTACACCTTC
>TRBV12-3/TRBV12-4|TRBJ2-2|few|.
CASSLSDGTGELFF
TGTGCCAGCAGTTTATCCGACGGGACCGGGGAGCTGTTTTTT
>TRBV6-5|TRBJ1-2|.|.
CASSAQVGNYGYTF
TGTGCCAGCAGTGCCCAGGTCGGGAACTATGGCTACACCTTC
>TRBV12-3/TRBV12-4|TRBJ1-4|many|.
CASSLNSATNEKLFF
TGTGCCAGCAGTCTTAACTCGGCAACTAATGAAAAACTGTTTTTT
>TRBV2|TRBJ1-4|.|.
CASSNEKLFF
TGTGCCAGCTCTAATGAAAAACTGTTTTTT
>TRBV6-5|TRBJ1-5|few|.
CASSSGGGARQPQHF
TGTGCCAGCAGTTCCGGGGGGGGGGCTCGGCAGCCCCAGCATTTT
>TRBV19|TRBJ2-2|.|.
CASHRVNTGELFF
TGTGCCAGCCACAGGGTTAACACCGGGGAGCTGTTTTTT
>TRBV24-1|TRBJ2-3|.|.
CATSAAGITDTQYF
TGTGCCACCAGTGCGGCAGGGATCACAGATACGCAGTATTTT